Below are 20 T cell receptor beta chains sequenced from a single sample in a study of cytomegalovirus exposure and HLA in healthy donors. PCR employed 60 Vbeta and 13 Jbeta primers. The table came from immunoSEQ multiplex PCR; TCRdb's copy has only in-frame clones and leaves some out. Among about 130,000 clones listed, approximately 72% were seen once. Sequenced input: PBMCs. Receptors were obtained from a human donor in good health.

The chain uses TRBV11-3 and TRBJ2-2, with TRBD2 as a possible D gene (5 bases). Germline loops: CDR1 SGHNT, CDR2 YENEEA. The CDR3 has 13 residues. Trimming stripped 8 bases from V and 6 bases from J, with 13 bases between. Written as DNA, the CDR3 is TGTGCCAGCGGCGGGTTTGACTCCGGGGAGCTGTTTTTT. It yields the protein CASGGFDSGELFF. Full variable domain (rest looked up from reference TRBV11-3 and TRBJ2-2): EAGVVQSPRYKIIEKKQPVAFWCNPISGHNTLYWYLQNLGQGPELLIRYENEEAVDDSQLPKDRFSAERLKGVDSTLKIQPAELGDSAVYLCASGGFDSGELFFGEGSRLTVL.

V gene TRBV27 combines with J gene TRBJ2-7; TRBD2 matches at 7 bases. This CDR3 comprises 14 residues. Germline V gene lookup returns CDR1 MNHEY and CDR2 SMNVEV (reference sequence). After removal of 5 bases from V and 4 bases from J, the junction contained 8 bases not matched to a gene. The CDR3 spells CASSPRLAKYEQYF. The DNA for the CDR3 is TGTGCCAGCAGTCCCCGACTAGCTAAGTACGAGCAGTACTTC.

The chain has TRBV6-6 and TRBJ1-5, with D unresolved. From germline, CDR1 is MNHNY and CDR2 SVGAGI (reference sequence). The CDR3 loop spans 12 amino acids. Trimming stripped 2 bases from V and 4 bases from J, with 3 bases between. The CDR3 spells CASSYQNQPQHF. The CDR3 DNA sequence: TGTGCCAGCAGTTACCAAAATCAGCCCCAGCATTTT.

The chain employs TRBV7-2 and TRBJ2-7, with 9 bases aligning to TRBD1. This CDR3 region has 15 residues. The germline gives CDR1 SGHTA, CDR2 FQGNSA. V trimming: 5 bases; J trimming: 3 bases; junction bases outside the gene matches: 8. Written as DNA, the CDR3 is TGTGCCAGCAGCCTCGGGACAGGGAGGCACTACGAGCAGTACTTC. Translating gives CASSLGTGRHYEQYF.

This clone appeared a few times. The chain joins TRBV20-1 to TRBJ2-1; D is undetermined. The CDR3 contains 11 residues. V gave up 1 base and J gave up 9 bases, with 7 bases separating them. Germline lookup yields CDR1 DFQATT and CDR2 SNEGSKA (reference sequence). The CDR3 loop is CSARVQVEQFF. The CDR3, as DNA: TGCAGTGCTAGAGTACAAGTTGAGCAGTTCTTC.

This sequence joins TRBV7-9 and TRBJ1-4; no reliable D call. The CDR3 loop spans 15 amino acids. V lost 1 base and J 4 bases, leaving 10 bases between the germline ends. The germline CDR1 and CDR2 sequences are SEHNR and FQNEAQ (reference sequence). This chain's CDR3 is CASSLVTRGNEKLFF. The DNA of the CDR3 is TGTGCCAGCAGCTTAGTGACCCGGGGTAATGAAAAACTGTTTTTT.

J is TRBJ2-5 and V is TRBV28; weak D call: TRBD2 (5 bases). V was cut by 3 bases and J by 0 bases, with 11 bases left in between. The CDR3 has 15 residues. From germline, CDR1 is MDHEN and CDR2 SYDVKM. Here the CDR3 reads CASSFISGNQETQYF. CDR3 bases: TGTGCCAGCAGTTTCATATCGGGGAACCAAGAGACCCAGTACTTC.

The chain has TRBV11-2 and TRBJ1-1, with 8 bases lining up with TRBD1. Per germline, CDR1 SGHAT and CDR2 FQNNGV. The V segment lost 1 base and the J segment 8 bases; nucleotides outside the gene matches: 18. The CDR3 is made up of 18 amino acids. The CDR3 bases are TGTGCCAGCAGCTTAGTCGTAGACCCGACAGGGGCATCCGTGGAAGCTTTCTTT. Translating gives CASSLVVDPTGASVEAFF.

V is TRBV4-3 and J is TRBJ2-5; TRBD2 aligns across 10 bases. The end of the DNA fits TRBJ2-7 better, so the J call may be wrong. Germline CDR1 reads LGHNA; CDR2 reads YSLEER. The CDR3 is 14 amino acids. The CDR3 here is CASSLAGGPYEQYF. CDR3 sequence (DNA): TGCGCCAGCAGCCTAGCGGGAGGACCCTACGAGCAGTACTTC.

The sample holds one count of this clone. CDR3 residues: CASSPPGLESYEQYF. CDR3 nucleotides: TGTGCCAGCAGTCCTCCGGGACTAGAGAGCTACGAGCAGTACTTC. The chain carries TRBV28 and TRBJ2-7, with 8 positions matching TRBD2. From germline, CDR1 is MDHEN and CDR2 SYDVKM. This CDR3 comprises 15 residues. The V segment lost 5 bases and the J segment 3 bases; nucleotides outside the gene matches: 9.

V is TRBV27 and J is TRBJ2-6, with D possibly being TRBD1 (5 bases). Germline V gene lookup returns CDR1 MNHEY and CDR2 SMNVEV (reference sequence). The CDR3 covers 15 residues. Trimming took 5 bases from V and 0 from J, leaving 8 bases between them. CDR3 sequence: CASSTTGSGANVLTF. CDR3 sequence (DNA): TGTGCCAGCAGTACAACAGGCTCTGGGGCCAACGTCCTGACTTTC.

This clone turned up a few times. The chain joins TRBV7-4 to TRBJ1-5, with TRBD1 as a possible D gene (6 bases). CDR3 length equals 15 residues. CDR1 is SGHVT and CDR2 is SQSDAQ in the germline V gene. Trimming left V 3 bases short and J 0 bases short, with 9 bases between. CDR3 sequence (DNA): TGTGCCAGCAGCTTGAGGGGACATAGCAATCAGCCCCAGCATTTT. Protein product: CASSLRGHSNQPQHF.

CDR3 DNA: TGTGCCAGCAGCGGGGGCAGGACAGGGGGCGGAGAGACCCAGTACTTC. It encodes CASSGGRTGGGETQYF. J is TRBJ2-5 and V is TRBV7-2, with TRBD1 matching 11 bases. This CDR3 comprises 16 residues. Losses at the gene ends were 5 bases for V and 4 bases for J; bases not matched to a gene: 9. Germline loops: CDR1 SGHTA, CDR2 FQGNSA.

The chain employs TRBV29-1 and TRBJ1-1, with D possibly being TRBD1 (5 bases). V was pared by 6 bases and J by 1 base, with 6 bases between. The germline V gene has CDR1 SQVTM and CDR2 ANQGSEA. This CDR3 is built from 11 residues. Here the CDR3 reads CSVTGNTEAFF. The CDR3 nucleotides are TGCAGCGTAACAGGGAACACTGAAGCTTTCTTT.

The rearrangement joins TRBV2 to TRBJ2-1, with D maybe TRBD1 (7 bases). The length of the CDR3 is 13 residues. Looked up from germline, CDR1 is SNHLY and CDR2 is FYNNEI. V lost 1 base, J lost 14 bases, and 15 bases lay in between. The chain's CDR3 is CASSEGRDREEFF. The CDR3 DNA reads TGTGCCAGCAGTGAAGGGCGAGACAGGGAGGAGTTCTTC.

This rearrangement joins TRBV4-2 to TRBJ2-3; TRBD2 is a possible D gene (5 bases). In germline, CDR1 is LGHNA, CDR2 YNFKEQ. The CDR3 is made up of 16 amino acids. V gave up 1 base and J gave up 2 bases, with 13 bases separating them. The CDR3, as DNA: TGTGCCAGCAGCCAAGTCCGGGGAACCTCCACAGATACGCAGTATTTT. Protein product: CASSQVRGTSTDTQYF.

As for this clone: The identical CDR3 is also encoded by other nucleotide sequences in the sample. The genes are TRBV6-1 and TRBJ1-2; 8 bases align to TRBD1. V gave up 3 bases and J gave up 4 bases; unmatched junction bases: 7. Germline CDR1 MNHNS, CDR2 SASEGT. The CDR3 extends over 15 amino acids. The CDR3 sequence is CASSDARGLGYGYTF. The CDR3 nucleotides are TGTGCCAGCAGTGACGCCAGGGGGCTTGGCTATGGCTACACCTTC.

J is TRBJ2-7 and V is TRBV2; possibly TRBD2 for D (6 bases). The CDR3 runs 14 residues. The germline gives CDR1 SNHLY, CDR2 FYNNEI. Trimming shortened V by 5 bases and J by 2 bases, and 13 bases separated the two germline ends. The CDR3 sequence is CASSTGTHAYEQYF. CDR3 coding DNA: TGTGCCAGCAGTACGGGGACTCATGCCTACGAGCAGTACTTC.

The chain joins TRBV6-1 to TRBJ2-7; 10 bases fit TRBD1. CDR3 length equals 14 residues. Trimming at V came to 2 bases and at J to 3 bases, leaving 1 base not matched to a gene. The germline V gene has CDR1 MNHNS and CDR2 SASEGT. In nucleotides, the CDR3 is TGTGCCAGCAGTGAATGGGACAGGGGCTACGAGCAGTACTTC. Protein product: CASSEWDRGYEQYF.

The chain links TRBV7-2 to TRBJ2-5; 8 bases agree with TRBD1. Trimming took 5 bases from V and 5 from J; bases not matched to a gene: 13. Germline-derived CDR1 and CDR2 are SGHTA and FQGNSA. This CDR3 spans 16 amino acids. The CDR3: CASSPDRGGVRETQYF. The CDR3 nucleotides read TGTGCCAGCAGCCCCGACAGGGGTGGGGTCAGGGAGACCCAGTACTTC.